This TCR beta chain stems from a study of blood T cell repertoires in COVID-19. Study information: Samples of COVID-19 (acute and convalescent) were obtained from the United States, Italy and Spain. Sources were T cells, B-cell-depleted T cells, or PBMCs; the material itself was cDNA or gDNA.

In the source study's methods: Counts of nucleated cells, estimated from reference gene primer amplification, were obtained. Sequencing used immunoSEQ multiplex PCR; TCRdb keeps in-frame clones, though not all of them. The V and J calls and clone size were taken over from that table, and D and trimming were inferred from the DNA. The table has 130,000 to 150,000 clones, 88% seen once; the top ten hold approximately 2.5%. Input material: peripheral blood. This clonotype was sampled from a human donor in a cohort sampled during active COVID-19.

The CDR3 DNA reads as TGTGCCAGCAGCTTGGCGGAAGCGCCAACCTACGAGCAGTACTTC. Amino acids: CASSLAEAPTYEQYF. This chain connects TRBV5-5 to TRBJ2-7; no clear D gene. V was clipped by 0 bases and J by 2 bases, with 12 bases between them. This CDR3 is built from 15 residues. Looked up from germline, CDR1 is SGHKS and CDR2 is YYEKEE (reference sequence).